Below, 15 T cell receptor beta chains from the same sample are listed, as sequenced in a study of T cell changes during pregnancy in multiple sclerosis. Only in-frame clones appear in the TCRdb table, and some are missing; sequencing was by immunoSEQ multiplex PCR. Of 100,000 or so clones in the sample, approximately 90% were seen once. This specimen was peripheral blood, taken after pregnancy. Receptors were obtained from a female donor with multiple sclerosis, enrolled in a pregnancy study.

The V gene is TRBV19, the J gene TRBJ1-5; no reliable D call. Per germline, CDR1 LNHDA and CDR2 SQIVND (reference sequence). Trimming stripped 5 bases from V and 1 base from J, with 3 bases between. This CDR3 region has 12 residues. The DNA of the CDR3 is TGTGCCAGTAGTCAGAGCAATCAGCCCCAGCATTTT. This encodes CASSQSNQPQHF.

V and J are TRBV5-1 and TRBJ2-3; 8 bases fit TRBD2. Germline V gene sequence: CDR1 SGHRS, CDR2 YFSETQ. The CDR3 runs to 14 residues. The V segment lost 5 bases and the J segment 5 bases; nucleotides outside the gene matches: 7. CDR3 coding DNA: TGCGCCAGCAGGCTAGCGGGCCGGGGAGATACGCAGTATTTT. As protein: CASRLAGRGDTQYF.

V usage is TRBV5-6 and J usage is TRBJ1-6; maybe TRBD1 (5 bases). V lost 4 bases, J lost 7 bases, and 18 bases lay in between. The CDR3 consists of 16 residues. Germline V gene sequence: CDR1 SGHDT, CDR2 YYEEEE. CDR3 residues: CASSNRQRIGNSPLHF. In nucleotides, the CDR3 is TGTGCCAGCAGCAACCGACAGAGAATAGGGAATTCACCCCTCCACTTT. Variable domain in full (rest from reference TRBV5-6 and TRBJ1-6): DAGVTQSPTHLIKTRGQQVTLRCSPKSGHDTVSWYQQALGQGPQFIFQYYEEEERQRGNFPDRFSGHQFPNYSSELNVNALLLGDSALYLCASSNRQRIGNSPLHFGNGTRLTVT.

The V and J genes are TRBV5-4 and TRBJ2-5, with D possibly TRBD2 on 6 matching bases. V was cut by 2 bases and J by 6 bases, with 20 bases left in between. The CDR3 runs to 16 residues. Germline V gene sequence: CDR1 SGHNT, CDR2 YYREEE (reference sequence). The CDR3 DNA reads TGTGCCAGCAGCTTCGGTCCTAGCGAGTTTATACAGACCCAGTACTTC. Translation: CASSFGPSEFIQTQYF. Based on the CDR3 plus reference TRBV5-4 and TRBJ2-5, the full variable domain is ETGVTQSPTHLIKTRGQQVTLRCSSQSGHNTVSWYQQALGQGPQFIFQYYREEENGRGNFPPRFSGLQFPNYSSELNVNALELDDSALYLCASSFGPSEFIQTQYFGPGTRLLVL.

The chain links TRBV7-3 to TRBJ2-7; TRBD1 agrees at 10 bases. The length of the CDR3 is 16 residues. Germline V gene sequence: CDR1 SGHTA, CDR2 FQGTGA. Unmatched junction bases numbered 10, after V lost 5 bases and J lost 3 bases. The DNA of the CDR3 is TGTGCCAGCAGCCCCTATGGGGGACAGGGGATCTACGAGCAGTACTTC. As protein: CASSPYGGQGIYEQYF.

V usage is TRBV10-3 and J usage is TRBJ2-3, with a tentative D call TRBD1 (5 bases). V was trimmed by 10 bases and J by 0 bases, leaving 11 bases between them. The germline V gene has CDR1 ENHRY and CDR2 SYGVKD. CDR3 size: 13 residues. The CDR3 DNA sequence: TGTGCCACAAAGCCAGGGAGCACAGATACGCAGTATTTT. Translation: CATKPGSTDTQYF.

This chain uses TRBV5-1 with TRBJ1-1, with D perhaps matching TRBD1 (6 bases). The V end was cut by 4 bases, the J end by 1 base, with 11 bases between. CDR1 is SGHRS and CDR2 is YFSETQ in the germline V gene. The CDR3 has 14 residues. CDR3 sequence: CASSEMGQNTEAFF. In DNA, the CDR3 is TGCGCCAGCAGCGAAATGGGACAGAACACTGAAGCTTTCTTT.

The chain's CDR3 is CASSLGQGFNQPQHF. CDR3 DNA: TGTGCCAGTAGCCTCGGACAGGGGTTCAATCAGCCCCAGCATTTT. The chain joins TRBV19 to TRBJ1-5, with 9 bases lining up with TRBD1. The CDR3 length is 15 residues. Germline V gene lookup returns CDR1 LNHDA and CDR2 SQIVND (reference sequence). Germline trimming cut 6 bases from V and 3 bases from J; bases unmatched to any gene: 6.

This clone was seen a single time. This chain's CDR3 is CASRGQNTYSNQPQHF. The CDR3 nucleotides are TGCGCCAGCAGGGGACAGAATACTTATAGCAATCAGCCCCAGCATTTT. V and J are TRBV10-2 and TRBJ1-5, with 7 bases lining up with TRBD1. CDR3 length equals 16 residues. Unmatched junction bases numbered 8, after V lost 6 bases and J lost 0 bases. The germline V gene has CDR1 WSHSY and CDR2 SAAADI.

The V and J genes are TRBV6-6 and TRBJ1-3, with TRBD1 matching over 7 bases. CDR3 size: 14 residues. V was pared by 9 bases and J by 2 bases, with 7 bases of the junction left unmatched. CDR1 and CDR2 (germline): MNHNY, SVGAGI (reference sequence). As DNA, the CDR3 is TGTGCCAGTCACGAGACAGGGCCTGGAAACACCATATATTTT. Amino acids: CASHETGPGNTIYF.

The V gene is TRBV7-8, the J gene TRBJ2-5; 12 bases fit TRBD2. J was trimmed by 5 bases and V by 0 bases; bases with no gene match: 4. The germline CDR1 and CDR2 sequences are SGHVS and FQNEAQ. The CDR3 consists of 16 residues. This chain's CDR3 is CASSLASTSGGETQYF. Written as DNA, the CDR3 is TGTGCCAGCAGCTTAGCGTCGACTAGCGGGGGCGAGACCCAGTACTTC.

The V gene is TRBV27, the J gene TRBJ1-6, with a possible D match to TRBD1 (5 bases). The V gene lost 5 bases and the J gene lost 6 bases, with 14 bases spanning the gap. The CDR3 sequence is 15 residues long. In germline, CDR1 is MNHEY, CDR2 SMNVEV (reference sequence). As DNA, the CDR3 is TGTGCCAGCAGTCCCGCCGGGGGAGTTAATTCACCCCTCCACTTT. Amino acids: CASSPAGGVNSPLHF.

The chain couples TRBV6-1 to TRBJ2-3; TRBD1 aligns across 9 bases. Germline V gene lookup returns CDR1 MNHNS and CDR2 SASEGT. With V trimmed by 6 bases and J by 5 bases, 9 bases remained unmatched. This CDR3 is built from 15 residues. CDR3 in DNA: TGTGCCAGCAGCGCGGGACAGGGAATCGGAGATACGCAGTATTTT. Protein sequence: CASSAGQGIGDTQYF.

This chain connects TRBV4-2 to TRBJ2-7; a possible D gene is TRBD2 (7 bases). CDR3 size: 15 residues. Trimming left V 3 bases short and J 5 bases short, with 17 bases between. From germline, CDR1 is LGHNA and CDR2 YNFKEQ. CDR3 DNA: TGTGCCAGCAGCCAGGGAGGGGGAGTTCCGCACGAGCAGTACTTC. Its translation is CASSQGGGVPHEQYF.

The CDR3 nucleotides are TGTGCCTGGAACCTTCAGGGGGCCTTCAATTCACCCCTCCACTTT. The encoded protein is CAWNLQGAFNSPLHF. The chain joins TRBV30 to TRBJ1-6; 8 nucleotides line up with TRBD1. The CDR3 sequence is 15 residues long. Germline V gene sequence: CDR1 GTSNPN, CDR2 SVGIG (reference sequence). V shed 4 bases, J shed 7 bases, and the junction held 9 bases outside the gene matches.